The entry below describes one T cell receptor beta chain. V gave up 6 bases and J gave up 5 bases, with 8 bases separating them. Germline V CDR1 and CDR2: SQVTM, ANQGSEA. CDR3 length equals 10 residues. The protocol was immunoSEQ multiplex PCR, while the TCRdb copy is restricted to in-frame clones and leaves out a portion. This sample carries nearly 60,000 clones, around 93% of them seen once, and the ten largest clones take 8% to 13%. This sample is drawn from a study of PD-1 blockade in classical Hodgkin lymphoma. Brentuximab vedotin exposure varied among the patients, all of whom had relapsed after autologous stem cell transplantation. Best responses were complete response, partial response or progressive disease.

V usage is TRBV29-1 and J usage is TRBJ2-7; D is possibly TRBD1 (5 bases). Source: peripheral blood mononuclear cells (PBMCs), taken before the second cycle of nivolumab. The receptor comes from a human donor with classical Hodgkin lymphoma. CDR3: CSVQGNEQYF. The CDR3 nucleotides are TGCAGCGTGCAGGGTAACGAGCAGTACTTC.